What follows describes a single T cell receptor beta chain. The antigen is undetermined. The data are from a study of healthy donors' naive CD4 and CD8 T cells. In the study overall: Donors spanned ages 20-25, 40-50 and 60-70 years, half female. For TCR alpha, new primers spanned all functional IMGT alpha genes.

Study-level findings and limits: Negatively charged CDR3s marked CD8+ lineage; positively charged CDR3s marked CD4+ lineage. Around 14% of CD4/CD8 propensity variance appeared explained by V, J and CDR3 charge.

The CDR3 is made up of 15 amino acids. The germline CDR1 and CDR2 sequences are SGHKS and YYEKEE (reference sequence). V dropped 4 bases and J dropped 5 bases, with 18 bases sitting between them. Each TCR library used around 500 ng of total RNA and a linear amplification protocol. One entry per CDR3 protein, called by TCRdb with MiXCR from the reads. Of 180,000 or so distinct CDR3 sequences in the sample, around 74% are singletons; the top ten hold approximately 2.5%. The sample was naive CD4+ and CD8+ T cells sorted from blood, pooled from several donors. The chain combines TRBV5-5 with TRBJ2-5; either TRBD1 or TRBD2 may fit D (7 bases each). The origin of this receptor is a pool of human donors in good health; the sample pools cells from several healthy donors. The CDR3 DNA sequence: TGTGCCAGCAGCCACGACAGGGAGGGAGGCGAGACCCAGTACTTC. Protein product: CASSHDREGGETQYF.